This T cell receptor beta chain was captured in a study of blood T cell repertoires in COVID-19. Whole-study context: Specimens from acute and convalescent COVID-19 originated in the United States, Italy and Spain. T cells, B-cell-depleted T cells, or PBMCs provided the cDNA or gDNA that served as material.

Only in-frame clones appear in the TCRdb table, and some are missing; sequencing was by immunoSEQ multiplex PCR. The data show roughly 200,000 clones, 88% seen once. CDR3 size: 13 residues. The germline V and J ends were trimmed by 1 base and 4 bases, with 7 bases remaining between them. Germline assignment: CDR1 LGHDT and CDR2 YNNKEL (reference sequence). The gene calls are TRBV3-1 (or the pseudogene TRBV3-2) and TRBJ1-1; maybe TRBD1 (5 bases). This sequence originates from a woman aged 25 to 39 who had recovered from COVID-19. Sequencing was done on a sample of PBMCs or T cells enriched from blood (not recorded which). CDR3 region: CASSQGRVTEAFF. CDR3 bases: TGTGCCAGCAGCCAAGGCAGGGTCACTGAAGCTTTCTTT.